This entry lists 19 T cell receptor beta chains sequenced from one sample in a study of CD8 T cells in Susac syndrome. Reverse transcription of roughly 0.5 to 1 ug RNA was carried out with random hexamers. MiXCR was run by TCRdb on the immunoSEQ multiplex PCR reads, yielding one entry per CDR3 protein. This table holds 100,000 to 150,000 distinct CDR3 sequences, about 95% found once. Sequenced sample: CD8+ T cells from PBMCs. These TCRs come from a human donor with Susac syndrome.

The chain links TRBV25-1 to TRBJ2-1, with a weak D call TRBD1 (6 bases). This CDR3 region has 13 residues. Trimming stripped 7 bases from V and 7 bases from J, with 14 bases between. The germline gives CDR1 MGHDK, CDR2 SYGVNS. The CDR3, as DNA: TGTGCCAGCACCGGGACACCTTATAATGAGCAGTTCTTC. Its translation: CASTGTPYNEQFF. Variable domain in full (rest from reference TRBV25-1 and TRBJ2-1): EADIYQTPRYLVIGTGKKITLECSQTMGHDKMYWYQQDPGMELHLIHYSYGVNSTEKGDLSSESTVSRIRTEHFPLTLESARPSHTSQYLCASTGTPYNEQFFGPGTRLTVL.

CDR3 loop: CATSREGPSLSYEQYF. CDR3 bases: TGTGCCACCAGCAGAGAGGGGCCTTCCCTCTCCTACGAGCAGTACTTC. V and J are TRBV15 and TRBJ2-7, with D possibly TRBD1 on 5 matching bases. The CDR3 has 16 residues. Germline values: CDR1 LNHNV, CDR2 YYDKDF (reference sequence). With 0 bases removed from V and 0 bases from J, the gap between germline ends came to 12 bases.

The gene calls are TRBV9 and TRBJ2-1; D possibly uses TRBD1 or TRBD2 (5 bases each). In germline, CDR1 is SGDLS, CDR2 YYNGEE. Trimming removed 0 bases at V and 0 bases at J, with 10 bases between. This CDR3 spans 16 amino acids. The CDR3 sequence is CASSVGGRSSYNEQFF. In DNA, the CDR3 is TGTGCCAGCAGCGTAGGGGGACGGAGCTCCTACAATGAGCAGTTCTTC.

V and J are TRBV6-6 and TRBJ2-5; TRBD2 matches 12 bases. This CDR3 is built from 16 residues. Looked up from germline, CDR1 is MNHNY and CDR2 is SVGAGI (reference sequence). V trimming: 6 bases; J trimming: 5 bases; junction bases outside the gene matches: 10. The CDR3 reads CASSALGTSGRETQYF. The CDR3 DNA follows: TGTGCCAGCAGCGCCCTCGGGACTAGCGGGCGGGAGACCCAGTACTTC.

The chain couples TRBV28 to TRBJ2-6; D possibly matches TRBD1 or TRBD2 (5 bases each). The CDR3 length is 18 residues. The ends were cut back, 8 bases at V and 3 bases at J, with 23 bases in the middle. Germline V gene data show CDR1 as MDHEN and CDR2 as SYDVKM. DNA of the CDR3: TGTGCCAGCGGCTCCGCCGGGGCCGCTGATTTTGGGGCCAACGTCCTGACTTTC. It specifies CASGSAGAADFGANVLTF.

The chain couples TRBV5-1 to TRBJ1-1, with TRBD1 identical over 8 bases. The germline gives CDR1 SGHRS, CDR2 YFSETQ. CDR3 length: 13 amino acids. The V and J ends lost 8 bases and 1 base, in that order; junction bases with no gene match: 4. CDR3 protein: CASTGTGNTEAFF. The CDR3 DNA reads as TGCGCCAGTACCGGGACAGGGAACACTGAAGCTTTCTTT.

The V and J genes are TRBV29-1 and TRBJ1-2; D is undetermined. CDR3 length equals 14 residues. In germline, CDR1 is SQVTM, CDR2 ANQGSEA. V gave up 6 bases and J gave up 3 bases, with 17 bases separating them. The DNA for the CDR3 is TGCAGCGTCGCTGGAAGCTCATTAGACTATGGCTACACCTTC. Its protein product is CSVAGSSLDYGYTF.

This clonotype was seen just once. The rearrangement joins TRBV10-3 to TRBJ1-1; no firm D call. CDR3 size: 12 residues. Per the germline V gene, CDR1 is ENHRY and CDR2 is SYGVKD. The germline V and J ends were trimmed by 4 bases and 10 bases, with 13 bases remaining between them. CDR3 amino acids: CAISVEGVGAFF. The CDR3, as DNA: TGTGCCATCAGTGTTGAGGGCGTGGGAGCTTTCTTT.

The CDR3 bases are TGTGCCAGCAGCTCCCCGACAGACCAAGAGACCCAGTACTTC. This sequence encodes CASSSPTDQETQYF. The chain uses TRBV6-5 and TRBJ2-5; D perhaps matches TRBD1 (5 bases). CDR3 length: 14 residues. Germline lookup yields CDR1 MNHEY and CDR2 SVGAGI. Trimming removed 6 bases at V and 0 bases at J, with 11 bases between.

The chain has TRBV7-2 and TRBJ1-3; 9 positions agree with TRBD1. The CDR3 covers 16 residues. V dropped 1 base and J dropped 8; count of bases not matched to a gene: 9. Looked up from germline, CDR1 is SGHTA and CDR2 is FQGNSA. CDR3 DNA sequence: TGTGCCAGCAGCTTAGAGGCCCGACAGGGGGTGTACACCATATATTTT. As protein: CASSLEARQGVYTIYF.

V usage is TRBV20-1 and J usage is TRBJ2-5; D possibly corresponds to TRBD1 (6 bases). CDR3 length: 12 amino acids. Trimming took 6 bases from V and 4 from J, leaving 12 bases between them. Germline V lookup: CDR1 DFQATT, CDR2 SNEGSKA (reference sequence). The CDR3 loop reads CSARGIGETQYF. DNA for the CDR3: TGCAGTGCGAGGGGGATAGGAGAGACCCAGTACTTC.

The table lists this clonotype with a count of one. This chain connects TRBV7-9 to TRBJ1-1; D may be TRBD1 (5 bases). Germline lookup yields CDR1 SEHNR and CDR2 FQNEAQ (reference sequence). V was pared by 9 bases and J by 1 base, with 15 bases between. The CDR3 has 14 residues. The CDR3 coding sequence is TGTGCCAGTGGGGGGATAGTGGCGAACACTGAAGCTTTCTTT. Protein product: CASGGIVANTEAFF.

The chain combines TRBV7-3 with TRBJ2-7; D possibly corresponds to TRBD1 (6 bases). CDR1 is SGHTA and CDR2 is FQGTGA in the germline V gene. Trimming stripped 6 bases from V and 6 bases from J, with 15 bases between. The CDR3 length is 13 residues. The CDR3 DNA reads TGTGCCAGCAGTCCAGGGGAAAGAGGCGAGCAGTACTTC. Its protein is CASSPGERGEQYF.

This sequence joins TRBV5-1 and TRBJ1-1, with D unresolved. The V end lost 2 bases, the J end lost 7 bases, and 12 bases lay between the germline ends. Germline loops: CDR1 SGHRS, CDR2 YFSETQ. This CDR3 is built from 13 residues. For the CDR3, the DNA is TGCGCCAGCAGCTTCTACCCCCGGGGTGAAGCTTTCTTT. Translation gives CASSFYPRGEAFF.

The V gene is TRBV6-5, the J gene TRBJ2-1; D might be TRBD1 or TRBD2, each matching 5 bases. The CDR3 contains 16 residues. Per the germline V gene, CDR1 is MNHEY and CDR2 is SVGAGI. Trimming left V 0 bases short and J 4 bases short, with 13 bases between. The CDR3 sequence: CASSYSTGARYNEQFF. Here the CDR3 DNA reads TGTGCCAGCAGTTACTCGACCGGGGCGCGTTACAATGAGCAGTTCTTC.

V and J are TRBV13 and TRBJ1-1, with 8 bases lining up with TRBD1. CDR3 length: 12 amino acids. Germline V gene sequence: CDR1 PRHDT, CDR2 FYEKMQ (reference sequence). The V gene end was trimmed by 5 bases and the J gene end by 7 bases; junction bases not matched to a gene: 3. CDR3 residues: CASSPDRGEAFF. The CDR3 DNA follows: TGTGCCAGCAGCCCCGACAGGGGTGAAGCTTTCTTT.

This clonotype showed up just once. The chain combines TRBV20-1 with TRBJ2-5, with TRBD2 matching 11 bases. J was trimmed by 3 bases and V by 3 bases; bases with no gene match: 3. CDR1 is DFQATT, CDR2 SNEGSKA, per germline (reference sequence). The CDR3 extends over 14 amino acids. CDR3 region: CSASGTSGEETQYF. The CDR3 DNA follows: TGCAGTGCTAGCGGGACTAGCGGAGAAGAGACCCAGTACTTC.

The V call is TRBV20-1, the J call TRBJ1-4; TRBD1 agrees at 7 bases. Looked up from germline, CDR1 is DFQATT and CDR2 is SNEGSKA (reference sequence). This CDR3 has 14 residues. The trim removed 3 bases at V and 8 bases at J, leaving 9 bases unmatched. As DNA, the CDR3 is TGCAGTGCTAGGGCTACAGGGGAGGGAGAAAAACTGTTTTTT. It codes for CSARATGEGEKLFF.

The chain links TRBV3-1 to TRBJ2-7, with D perhaps given as TRBD1 or TRBD2 (5 bases each). CDR3 length equals 15 residues. Between the trimmed V and J ends, which lost 0 bases and 2 bases, there was a span of 11 bases. Germline lookup yields CDR1 LGHDT and CDR2 YNNKEL (reference sequence). The CDR3 loop reads CASSQDLRGTYEQYF. The CDR3 nucleotides are TGTGCCAGCAGCCAAGATCTGAGGGGCACCTACGAGCAGTACTTC.